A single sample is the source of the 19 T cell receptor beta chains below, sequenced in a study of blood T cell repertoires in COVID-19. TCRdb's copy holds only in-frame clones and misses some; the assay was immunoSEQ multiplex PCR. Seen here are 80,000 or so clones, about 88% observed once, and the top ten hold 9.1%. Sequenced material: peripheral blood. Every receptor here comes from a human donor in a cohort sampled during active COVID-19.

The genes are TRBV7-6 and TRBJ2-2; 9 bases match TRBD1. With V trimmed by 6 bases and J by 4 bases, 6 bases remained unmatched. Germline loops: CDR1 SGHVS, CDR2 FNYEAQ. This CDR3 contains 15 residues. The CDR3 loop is CASRTGTGRTGELFF. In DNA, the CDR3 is TGTGCCAGCAGGACCGGGACAGGGCGCACCGGGGAGCTGTTTTTT.

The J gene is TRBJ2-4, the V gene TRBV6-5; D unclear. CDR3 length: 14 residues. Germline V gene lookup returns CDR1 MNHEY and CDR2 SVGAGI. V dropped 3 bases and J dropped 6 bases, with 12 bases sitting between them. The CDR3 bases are TGTGCCAGCAGTTATCCGGTTTGGAGAAACATTCAGTACTTC. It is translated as CASSYPVWRNIQYF.

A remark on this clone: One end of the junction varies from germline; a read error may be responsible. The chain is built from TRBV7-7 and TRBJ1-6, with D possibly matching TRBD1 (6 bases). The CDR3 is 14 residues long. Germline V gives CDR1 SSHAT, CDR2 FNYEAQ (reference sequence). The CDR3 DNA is TGTGCTAGCAGCTTACGGGACAAAGGTTCACCCCTCCACTTT. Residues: CASSLRDKGSPLHF.

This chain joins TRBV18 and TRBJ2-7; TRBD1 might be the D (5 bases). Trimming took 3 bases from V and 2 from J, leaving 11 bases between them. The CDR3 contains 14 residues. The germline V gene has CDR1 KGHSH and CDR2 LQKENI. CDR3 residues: CASSPPTAAYEQYF. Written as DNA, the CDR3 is TGTGCCAGCTCACCGCCGACAGCAGCCTACGAGCAGTACTTC.

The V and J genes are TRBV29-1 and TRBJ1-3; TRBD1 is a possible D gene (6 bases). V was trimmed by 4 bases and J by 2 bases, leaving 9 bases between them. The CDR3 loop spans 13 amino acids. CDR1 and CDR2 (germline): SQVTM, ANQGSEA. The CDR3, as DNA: TGCAGCGTTGCAGCAGGGGCTGGAAACACCATATATTTT. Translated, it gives CSVAAGAGNTIYF.

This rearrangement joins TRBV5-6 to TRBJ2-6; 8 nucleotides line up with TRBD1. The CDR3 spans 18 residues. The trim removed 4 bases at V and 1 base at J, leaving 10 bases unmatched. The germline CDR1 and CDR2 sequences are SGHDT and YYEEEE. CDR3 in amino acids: CASSPYLDRASGANVLTF. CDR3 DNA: TGTGCCAGCAGCCCATACCTGGACAGGGCATCTGGGGCCAACGTCCTGACTTTC.

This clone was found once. The DNA for the CDR3 is TGTGCCAGTAGTATTCGAGCAGATACGCAGTATTTT. Protein product: CASSIRADTQYF. This sequence joins TRBV19 and TRBJ2-3; unclear D gene. The CDR3 has 12 amino acids. The germline gives CDR1 LNHDA, CDR2 SQIVND (reference sequence). Trimming cost V 3 bases and J 4 bases, with 5 bases left between them.

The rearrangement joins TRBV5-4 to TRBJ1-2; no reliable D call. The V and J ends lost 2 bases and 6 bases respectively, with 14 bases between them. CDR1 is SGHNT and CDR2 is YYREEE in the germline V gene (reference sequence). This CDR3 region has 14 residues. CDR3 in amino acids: CASSFGKTDHGYTF. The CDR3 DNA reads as TGTGCCAGCAGCTTCGGTAAAACAGACCATGGCTACACCTTC.

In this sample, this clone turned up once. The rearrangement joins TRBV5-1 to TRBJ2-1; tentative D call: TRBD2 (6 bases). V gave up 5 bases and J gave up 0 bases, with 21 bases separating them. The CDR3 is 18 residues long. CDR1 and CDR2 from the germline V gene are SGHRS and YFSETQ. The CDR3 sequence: CASSHPRLAGSSYNEQFF. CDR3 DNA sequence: TGCGCCAGCAGTCACCCCCGGCTGGCGGGGAGCTCCTACAATGAGCAGTTCTTC.

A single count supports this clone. CDR3 bases: TGTGCCAGCAGCTCTACAGGGGGTGGTGGGGCCAACGTCCTGACTTTC. This translates into CASSSTGGGGANVLTF. The chain has TRBV11-2 and TRBJ2-6; 8 nucleotides align to TRBD1. Germline CDR1 reads SGHAT; CDR2 reads FQNNGV. The trim removed 4 bases at V and 3 bases at J, leaving 5 bases unmatched. There are 16 residues in the CDR3.

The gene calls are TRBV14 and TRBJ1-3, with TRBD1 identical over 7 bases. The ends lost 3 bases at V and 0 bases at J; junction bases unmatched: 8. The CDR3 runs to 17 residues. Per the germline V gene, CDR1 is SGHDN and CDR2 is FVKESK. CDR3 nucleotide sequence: TGTGCCAGCAGCCAGTTCGGACAGGCGAGCTCTGGAAACACCATATATTTT. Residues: CASSQFGQASSGNTIYF.

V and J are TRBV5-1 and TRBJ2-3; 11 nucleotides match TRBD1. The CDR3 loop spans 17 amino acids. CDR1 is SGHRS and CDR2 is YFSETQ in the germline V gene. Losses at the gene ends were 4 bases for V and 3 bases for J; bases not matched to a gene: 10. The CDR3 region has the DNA TGCGCCAGCAGCCGGTTGGGACAGGGGGTTTTAACAGATACGCAGTATTTT. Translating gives CASSRLGQGVLTDTQYF.

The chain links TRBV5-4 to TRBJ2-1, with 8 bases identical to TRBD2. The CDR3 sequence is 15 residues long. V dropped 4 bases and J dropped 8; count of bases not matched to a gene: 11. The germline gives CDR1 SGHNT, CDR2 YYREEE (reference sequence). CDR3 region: CASSPPASGSYEQFF. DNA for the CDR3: TGTGCCAGCAGCCCTCCGGCTAGCGGGTCCTATGAGCAGTTCTTC.

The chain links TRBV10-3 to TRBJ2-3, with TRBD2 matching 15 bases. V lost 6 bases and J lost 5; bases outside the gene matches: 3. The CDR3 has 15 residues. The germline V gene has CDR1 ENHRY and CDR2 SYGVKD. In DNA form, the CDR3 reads TGTGCCATCAGGAGGGGACTAGCGGGGGGAGATACGCAGTATTTT. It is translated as CAIRRGLAGGDTQYF.

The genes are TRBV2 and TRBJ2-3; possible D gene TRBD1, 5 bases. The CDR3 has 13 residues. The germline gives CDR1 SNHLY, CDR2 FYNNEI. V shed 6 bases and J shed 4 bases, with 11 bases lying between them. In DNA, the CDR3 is TGTGCCAGCAGGGCAGACAGCTCAGATACGCAGTATTTT. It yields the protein CASRADSSDTQYF.

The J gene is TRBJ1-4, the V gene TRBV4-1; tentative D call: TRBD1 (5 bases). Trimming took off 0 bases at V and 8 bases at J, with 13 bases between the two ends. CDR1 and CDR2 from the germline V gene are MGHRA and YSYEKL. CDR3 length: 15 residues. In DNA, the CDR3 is TGCGCCAGCAGCCAAGATTTTTCAGGGTTGGAAAAACTGTTTTTT. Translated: CASSQDFSGLEKLFF.

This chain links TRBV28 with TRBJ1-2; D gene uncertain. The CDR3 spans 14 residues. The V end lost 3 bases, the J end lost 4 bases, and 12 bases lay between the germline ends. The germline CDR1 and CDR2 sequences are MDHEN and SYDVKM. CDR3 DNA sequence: TGTGCCAGCAGTTTTTGGGATGAGGGCTATGGCTACACCTTC. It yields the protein CASSFWDEGYGYTF.

The CDR3 DNA follows: TGCGCCAGCAGCCAAGATGAGCGGGGGGGTTTTCACCAAGAGACCCAGTACTTC. Translation: CASSQDERGGFHQETQYF. The chain employs TRBV4-1 and TRBJ2-5; 10 nucleotides agree with TRBD2. Losses at the gene ends were 0 bases for V and 0 bases for J; bases not matched to a gene: 7. CDR1 and CDR2 from the germline V gene are MGHRA and YSYEKL. The CDR3 runs 18 residues.

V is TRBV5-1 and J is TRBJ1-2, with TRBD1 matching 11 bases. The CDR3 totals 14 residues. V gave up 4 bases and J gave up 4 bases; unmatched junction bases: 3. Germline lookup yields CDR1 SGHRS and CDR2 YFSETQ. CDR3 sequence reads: CASSPGTGGYGYTF. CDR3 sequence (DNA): TGCGCCAGCAGCCCCGGGACAGGGGGCTATGGCTACACCTTC. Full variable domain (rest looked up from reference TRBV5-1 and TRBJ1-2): KAGVTQTPRYLIKTRGQQVTLSCSPISGHRSVSWYQQTPGQGLQFLFEYFSETQRNKGNFPGRFSGRQFSNSRSEMNVSTLELGDSALYLCASSPGTGGYGYTFGSGTRLTVV.